These 28 T cell receptor beta chains were all obtained from the same sample, sequenced in a study of cytomegalovirus exposure and HLA in healthy donors. With 60 Vbeta and 13 Jbeta primers, the PCR was carried out. The data were produced by immunoSEQ multiplex PCR, yet TCRdb's version contains in-frame clones alone and is incomplete. This repertoire shows around 200,000 clones, approximately 78% found once; its top ten account for about 3%. The specimen was PBMCs. These receptors were collected from a woman in her thirties or forties in good health and CMV-seronegative.

The chain is built from TRBV10-3 and TRBJ2-7; D remains ambiguous. From germline, CDR1 is ENHRY and CDR2 SYGVKD. CDR3 length: 16 residues. V gave up 3 bases and J gave up 2 bases, with 17 bases separating them. The CDR3 here is CAISDTVLVQAYEQYF. The CDR3 nucleotides are TGTGCCATCAGTGATACGGTTCTTGTGCAGGCCTACGAGCAGTACTTC.

The V gene is TRBV5-1, the J gene TRBJ2-5; 9 positions match TRBD2. With V trimmed by 6 bases and J by 4 bases, 4 bases remained unmatched. Germline V gene lookup returns CDR1 SGHRS and CDR2 YFSETQ. The CDR3 has 13 residues. For the CDR3, the DNA is TGCGCCAGCACCCAGGGACTAGCAGAGACCCAGTACTTC. This sequence encodes CASTQGLAETQYF.

The chain has TRBV18 and TRBJ1-5; 9 bases fit TRBD1. V lost 1 base to trimming and J lost 7 bases; unmatched junction nucleotides: 17. The germline CDR1 and CDR2 sequences are KGHSH and LQKENI. The length of the CDR3 is 19 residues. The CDR3 loop reads CASSPRWTGDIINQQPQHF. DNA for the CDR3: TGTGCCAGCTCACCACGATGGACAGGGGACATAATTAACCAGCAGCCCCAGCATTTT.

The V call is TRBV9, the J call TRBJ2-2; possibly TRBD2 for D (6 bases). The V gene lost 3 bases and the J gene lost 2 bases, with 11 bases spanning the gap. This CDR3 region has 15 residues. The germline V gene encodes CDR1 SGDLS and CDR2 YYNGEE. The CDR3 DNA sequence: TGTGCCAGCAGCGCCAAAGGGACTAACACCGGGGAGCTGTTTTTT. This gives the protein CASSAKGTNTGELFF.

The chain recombines TRBV29-1 with TRBJ2-2; 8 bases align to TRBD2. The germline V gene encodes CDR1 SQVTM and CDR2 ANQGSEA. Losses at the gene ends were 8 bases for V and 6 bases for J; bases not matched to a gene: 14. The CDR3 is 15 residues long. CDR3 in amino acids: CSSPGTRVKAGELFF. The CDR3 region has the DNA TGCAGCTCTCCTGGGACTAGGGTGAAGGCCGGGGAGCTGTTTTTT.

The rearrangement joins TRBV7-8 to TRBJ1-4; the match to TRBD1 covers 11 bases. CDR3 length equals 16 residues. Trimming at V came to 5 bases and at J to 6 bases, leaving 8 bases not matched to a gene. CDR1 SGHVS and CDR2 FQNEAQ come from the germline V gene. The CDR3 region has the DNA TGTGCCAGCAGCCCAGGACAGGGGGCCCCTCATGAAAAACTGTTTTTT. Protein: CASSPGQGAPHEKLFF.

The chain employs TRBV11-2 and TRBJ1-1; the D is unclear. V was pared by 0 bases and J by 4 bases, with 12 bases between. Germline V lookup: CDR1 SGHAT, CDR2 FQNNGV. CDR3 size: 15 residues. CDR3 DNA: TGTGCCAGCAGCTTAGAACGAGGGCGGATCACTGAAGCTTTCTTT. Protein: CASSLERGRITEAFF.

In this sample, this clone turned up a few times. The J gene is TRBJ2-1, the V gene TRBV6-6; 8 bases line up with TRBD2. V trimming: 8 bases; J trimming: 3 bases; junction bases outside the gene matches: 12. The CDR3 sequence is 16 residues long. Germline V gene sequence: CDR1 MNHNY, CDR2 SVGAGI (reference sequence). The chain's CDR3 is CASQWAASGSYNEQFF. As DNA, the CDR3 is TGTGCCAGCCAATGGGCGGCGAGCGGGAGCTACAATGAGCAGTTCTTC.

V is TRBV19 and J is TRBJ2-5; 7 bases fit TRBD1. Germline-derived CDR1 and CDR2 are LNHDA and SQIVND (reference sequence). The CDR3 contains 15 residues. The ends lost 7 bases at V and 5 bases at J; junction bases unmatched: 13. CDR3 sequence: CASNSPGQLGETQYF. The CDR3 DNA reads as TGTGCCAGTAACTCTCCGGGACAGTTGGGGGAGACCCAGTACTTC.

The chain carries TRBV5-6 and TRBJ2-2; D perhaps matches TRBD1 (7 bases). This CDR3 comprises 15 residues. V was cut by 4 bases and J by 7 bases, with 17 bases left in between. CDR1 SGHDT and CDR2 YYEEEE come from the germline V gene. DNA for the CDR3: TGTGCCAGCAGCCCCGGAGGGGGCTGGAACGGGGAGCTGTTTTTT. It translates to CASSPGGGWNGELFF.

The chain couples TRBV30 to TRBJ2-5, with 10 bases fitting TRBD2. This CDR3 comprises 18 residues. Germline CDR1 is GTSNPN and CDR2 is SVGIG (reference sequence). The J segment lost 2 bases and the V segment lost 0 bases, leaving 12 bases of the junction unmatched. The CDR3 DNA reads as TGTGCCTGGAGTGTAATGGCTAGCGGGAGAAGGGTACAAGAGACCCAGTACTTC. It codes for CAWSVMASGRRVQETQYF. The variable domain in full, completed from reference TRBV30 and TRBJ2-5, reads SQTIHQWPATLVQPVGSPLSLECTVEGTSNPNLYWYRQAAGRGLQLLFYSVGIGQISSEVPQNLSASRPQDRQFILSSKKLLLSDSGFYLCAWSVMASGRRVQETQYFGPGTRLLVL.

This chain connects TRBV5-4 to TRBJ1-4, with D maybe TRBD1 (5 bases). The V gene lost 4 bases and the J gene lost 8 bases, with 18 bases spanning the gap. Germline CDR1 is SGHNT and CDR2 is YYREEE (reference sequence). The CDR3 is made up of 15 amino acids. CDR3 protein: CASSHEGRSDEKLFF. As DNA, the CDR3 is TGTGCCAGCAGCCATGAGGGGAGGTCGGACGAAAAACTGTTTTTT.

A few counts support this clone. The rearrangement joins TRBV7-3 to TRBJ2-1; 10 bases map to TRBD1. The J segment lost 3 bases and the V segment lost 3 bases, leaving 2 bases of the junction unmatched. Looked up from germline, CDR1 is SGHTA and CDR2 is FQGTGA. The CDR3 contains 15 residues. The CDR3 DNA reads as TGTGCCAGCAGCTTTGACAGGGGGCTCTACAATGAGCAGTTCTTC. Amino acids: CASSFDRGLYNEQFF.

This clone was detected only once. The V gene is TRBV28, the J gene TRBJ2-3, with D perhaps TRBD1 (6 bases). The CDR3 spans 19 residues. The germline V gene encodes CDR1 MDHEN and CDR2 SYDVKM. V shed 4 bases and J shed 0 bases, with 23 bases lying between them. CDR3: CASSSLLGAGLPSTDTQYF. Written as DNA, the CDR3 is TGTGCCAGCAGTTCCCTTTTGGGGGCTGGGCTCCCTAGCACAGATACGCAGTATTTT.

The chain has TRBV28 and TRBJ1-2; D may be TRBD1 (5 bases). Trimming shortened V by 4 bases and J by 6 bases, and 15 bases separated the two germline ends. CDR3 length: 14 residues. Per the germline V gene, CDR1 is MDHEN and CDR2 is SYDVKM. The CDR3, as DNA: TGTGCCAGCAGTTCTCCCGGCAGGGTCGATGGCTACACCTTC. Translating gives CASSSPGRVDGYTF.

The V and J genes are TRBV5-1 and TRBJ2-5, with 10 bases identical to TRBD1. The J call may be mistaken, given a closer DNA end match to TRBJ2-7. Germline V CDR1 and CDR2: SGHRS, YFSETQ. CDR3 size: 16 residues. For the CDR3, the DNA is TGCGCCAGCAGCACCCGGGGACAGGGGAGGTCCTACGAGCAGTACTTC. Protein: CASSTRGQGRSYEQYF.

The chain has TRBV30 and TRBJ2-2, with TRBD2 identical over 13 bases. Germline assignment: CDR1 GTSNPN and CDR2 SVGIG (reference sequence). J was trimmed by 8 bases and V by 2 bases; bases with no gene match: 11. The CDR3 loop spans 17 amino acids. CDR3 sequence (DNA): TGTGCCTGGAGTCCACTCGGACTAGCGGGAGTGAGTGGGGAGCTGTTTTTT. It encodes CAWSPLGLAGVSGELFF.

This chain joins TRBV2 and TRBJ1-6; 7 bases align to TRBD1. Germline-derived CDR1 and CDR2 are SNHLY and FYNNEI. V trimming: 3 bases; J trimming: 10 bases; junction bases outside the gene matches: 6. The CDR3 has 14 residues. CDR3 residues: CASSEQGVSSPLHF. CDR3 nucleotide sequence: TGTGCCAGCAGTGAGCAGGGGGTCTCGTCACCCCTCCACTTT.

The chain employs TRBV5-1 and TRBJ2-7; a weak D match, TRBD2 (6 bases). Germline CDR1 SGHRS, CDR2 YFSETQ. Trimming shortened V by 0 bases and J by 2 bases, and 9 bases separated the two germline ends. The CDR3 is 14 amino acids. The CDR3 sequence is CASSLGWGAYEQYF. CDR3 nucleotides: TGCGCCAGCAGCTTGGGGTGGGGGGCCTACGAGCAGTACTTC.

The chain is built from TRBV27 and TRBJ1-5; D ambiguous. This CDR3 contains 15 residues. Trimming cost V 3 bases and J 5 bases, with 14 bases left between them. The germline V gene has CDR1 MNHEY and CDR2 SMNVEV (reference sequence). CDR3 loop: CASSFLGGTYQPQHF. The CDR3 DNA is TGTGCCAGCAGTTTTCTAGGCGGCACTTATCAGCCCCAGCATTTT.

This clone has just one count. The chain combines TRBV6-5 with TRBJ2-3; D possibly corresponds to TRBD2 (6 bases). V dropped 5 bases and J dropped 4 bases, with 16 bases sitting between them. The CDR3 loop spans 15 amino acids. The germline V gene encodes CDR1 MNHEY and CDR2 SVGAGI. The CDR3 coding sequence is TGTGCCAGCAGTCTAATCGGGACTGGGCCAGATACGCAGTATTTT. Residues: CASSLIGTGPDTQYF.

This rearrangement joins TRBV12-5 to TRBJ2-7; 9 bases are a match to TRBD2. From germline, CDR1 is LGHNT and CDR2 FRNRAP. CDR3 size: 17 residues. V lost 4 bases, J lost 2 bases, and 12 bases stayed unmatched. CDR3 sequence reads: CASGSGGVSGRPYEQYF. In nucleotides, the CDR3 is TGTGCTAGTGGTTCGGGAGGGGTCAGCGGGAGGCCCTACGAGCAGTACTTC.

V usage is TRBV27 and J usage is TRBJ1-2; possibly TRBD1 for D (6 bases). Germline V gene data show CDR1 as MNHEY and CDR2 as SMNVEV (reference sequence). CDR3 size: 12 residues. V lost 3 bases, J lost 8 bases, and 10 bases lay in between. In DNA form, the CDR3 reads TGTGCCAGCAGTTTGGGGGGGGGCGGCTACACCTTC. Translation: CASSLGGGGYTF.

V gene TRBV7-9 combines with J gene TRBJ1-4; TRBD1 matches at 7 bases. V was clipped by 1 base and J by 8 bases; unmatched bases: 4. Germline values: CDR1 SEHNR, CDR2 FQNEAQ (reference sequence). This CDR3 region has 14 residues. CDR3 residues: CASSLVQGREKLFF. CDR3 in DNA: TGTGCCAGCAGCTTAGTACAGGGGAGGGAAAAACTGTTTTTT.

In this sample, this clone turned up a few times. The rearrangement links TRBV11-2 to TRBJ2-1, with D maybe TRBD2 (5 bases). Trimming left V 3 bases short and J 0 bases short, with 9 bases between. The length of the CDR3 is 15 residues. CDR1 and CDR2 (germline): SGHAT, FQNNGV. The CDR3 bases are TGTGCCAGCAGCTTGATCGGGAACTCCTACAATGAGCAGTTCTTC. Protein sequence: CASSLIGNSYNEQFF.

The gene calls are TRBV19 and TRBJ2-1, with TRBD2 as a possible D gene (6 bases). V lost 7 bases to trimming and J lost 9 bases, with 10 bases between them. CDR3 size: 11 residues. Germline assignment: CDR1 LNHDA and CDR2 SQIVND (reference sequence). The CDR3 sequence is CASTSGGEQFF. CDR3 in DNA: TGTGCCAGTACTTCCGGGGGTGAGCAGTTCTTC.

The DNA of the CDR3 is TGTGCCAGCAGCCAAGACGGCGGGTCCACAGATACGCAGTATTTT. Protein sequence: CASSQDGGSTDTQYF. The chain has TRBV4-2 and TRBJ2-3, with D possibly TRBD2 on 5 matching bases. Germline loops: CDR1 LGHNA, CDR2 YNFKEQ. This CDR3 comprises 15 residues. V lost 0 bases and J lost 2, with 9 bases in between.

This sequence joins TRBV11-2 and TRBJ1-1, with 8 bases lining up with TRBD1. Germline V CDR1 and CDR2: SGHAT, FQNNGV. The V and J ends lost 5 bases and 1 base, in that order; junction bases with no gene match: 3. There are 14 residues in the CDR3. CDR3 region: CASSVRGQNTEAFF. In DNA form, the CDR3 reads TGTGCCAGCAGCGTCAGGGGGCAGAACACTGAAGCTTTCTTT. The full variable domain, its missing parts supplied by reference TRBV11-2 and TRBJ1-1, is EAGVAQSPRYKIIEKRQSVAFWCNPISGHATLYWYQQILGQGPKLLIQFQNNGVVDDSQLPKDRFSAERLKGVDSTLKIQPAKLEDSAVYLCASSVRGQNTEAFFGQGTRLTVV.